This T cell receptor (beta chain) is drawn from a study of radiation and T cells in renal cell carcinoma. Study overall: Nephrectomy followed 15 Gy stereotactic body radiation by 4 weeks.

Measured with immunoSEQ multiplex PCR; TCRdb has only the in-frame clones, and not every one. The data show 100,000 to 150,000 clones, with around 81% seen just once and 5% to 6.5% held by the top ten. The CDR3 loop spans 16 amino acids. With V trimmed by 1 base and J by 3 bases, 5 bases remained unmatched. Germline values: CDR1 SGHDT, CDR2 YYEEEE. Study observations and caveats: Top tumor clonotypes rose in blood 2 weeks post-radiation, then contracted. Pretreatment tumor biopsies were lacking, so baseline clonotypes are unknown.

As for this clone: Its antigen is not known.

Noted time point: blood 2 weeks post-SBRT. The treatment denotes: 15 Gy SBRT to primary tumor, nephrectomy 4 weeks later. After SBRT, blood was collected at 2 and 4 weeks, plus baseline. The input for sequencing was blood, taken from a patient whose treatment included radiotherapy and nephrectomy. The chain uses TRBV5-6 and TRBJ2-1; 9 positions agree with TRBD1. The origin of this receptor is a man aged 50-60 years with renal cell carcinoma. The CDR3 sequence is CASSLPGQGIYNEQFF. The CDR3 DNA reads as TGTGCCAGCAGCTTGCCGGGACAGGGTATCTACAATGAGCAGTTCTTC.